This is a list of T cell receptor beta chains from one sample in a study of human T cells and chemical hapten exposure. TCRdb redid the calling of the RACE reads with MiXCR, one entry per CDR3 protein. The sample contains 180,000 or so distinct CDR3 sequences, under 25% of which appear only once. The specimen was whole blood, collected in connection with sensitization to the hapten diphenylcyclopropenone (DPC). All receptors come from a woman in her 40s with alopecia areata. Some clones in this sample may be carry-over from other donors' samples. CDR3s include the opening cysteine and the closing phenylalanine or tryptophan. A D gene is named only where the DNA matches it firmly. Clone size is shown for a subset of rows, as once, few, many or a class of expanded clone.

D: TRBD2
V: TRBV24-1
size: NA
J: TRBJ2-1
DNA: TGTGCCACCGGGACTAGCGGGAGGGCTTCCTACAATGAGCAGTTCTTC
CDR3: CATGTSGRASYNEQFF

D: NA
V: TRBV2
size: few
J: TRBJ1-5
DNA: TGTGCCAGCAGTAGACAGGTCTATAGCAATCAGCCCCAGCATTTT
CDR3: CASSRQVYSNQPQHF

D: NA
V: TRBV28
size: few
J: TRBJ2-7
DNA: TGTGCCAGCAGTGCCAGGGTAGACGAGCAGTACTTC
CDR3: CASSARVDEQYF

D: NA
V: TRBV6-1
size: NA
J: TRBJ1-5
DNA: TGTGCCAGCAGTGAGGTGTCAGGAACCCAAGGGGCCCAGCATTTT
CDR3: CASSEVSGTQGAQHF

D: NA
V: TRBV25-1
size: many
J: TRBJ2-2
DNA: TGTGCCAGCAGTGGGAGAGGCACCGGGGAGCTGTTTTTT
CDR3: CASSGRGTGELFF

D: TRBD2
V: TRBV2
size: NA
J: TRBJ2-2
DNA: TGTGCCAGCAAACTAGCGGGAGGTAACACCGGGGAGCTGTTTTTT
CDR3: CASKLAGGNTGELFF

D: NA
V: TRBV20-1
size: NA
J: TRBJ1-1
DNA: TGCAGTGCTCCAGGGGTGAACACTGAAGCTTTCTTT
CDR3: CSAPGVNTEAFF

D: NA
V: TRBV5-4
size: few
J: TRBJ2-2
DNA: TGTGCCAGCAGCGCCCCGGGGAACACCGGGGAGCTGTTTTTT
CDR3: CASSAPGNTGELFF

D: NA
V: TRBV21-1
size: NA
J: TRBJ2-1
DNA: TGTGCCAGCAGCAACTCGGAGGGTCTCCCCGCAGGGTGGGATGAGCAGTTCTTC
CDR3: CASSNSEGLPAGWDEQFF

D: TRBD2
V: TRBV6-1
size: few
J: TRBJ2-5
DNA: TGTGCCAGCAGTGAAGCTGGGGGGACTAGCGGAGAGACCCAGTACTTC
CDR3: CASSEAGGTSGETQYF

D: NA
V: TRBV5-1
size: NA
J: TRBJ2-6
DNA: TGCGCCAGCAGCTTGGGGGGGTTTGGCTCTGGGGCCAACGTCCTGACTTTC
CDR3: CASSLGGFGSGANVLTF

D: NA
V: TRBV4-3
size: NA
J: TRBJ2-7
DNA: TGCGCCAGCAGCCAAGATAGGGTAACGTCCTACGAGCAGTACTTC
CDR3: CASSQDRVTSYEQYF

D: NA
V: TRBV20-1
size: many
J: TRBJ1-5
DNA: TGCAGTGCTAGCCGGGGAGCGATTAACAATCAGCCCCAGCATTTT
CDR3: CSASRGAINNQPQHF

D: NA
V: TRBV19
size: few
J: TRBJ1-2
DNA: TGTGCCAGTAGTCCCCAGCGGTCGCGCGGCTACACCTTC
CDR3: CASSPQRSRGYTF

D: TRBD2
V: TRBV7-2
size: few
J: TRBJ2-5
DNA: TGTGCCAGCAAACCCATAGCGGGAGGGGGGGAGACCCAGTACTTC
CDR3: CASKPIAGGGETQYF

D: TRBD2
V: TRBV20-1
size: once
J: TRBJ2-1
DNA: TGCAGTGCTGGGGGAAATAGCGGGAGTCACGGGGATGAGCAGTTCTTC
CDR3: CSAGGNSGSHGDEQFF

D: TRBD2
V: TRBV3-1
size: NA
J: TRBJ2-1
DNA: TGTGCCAGCAGCCCGATCGGGACTAGCGGGAGCGATGAGCAGTTCTTC
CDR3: CASSPIGTSGSDEQFF

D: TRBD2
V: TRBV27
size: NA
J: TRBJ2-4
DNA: TGTGCCAGCAGTTTAAGAGGCGGGAGTGTCACAGACATTCAGTACTTC
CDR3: CASSLRGGSVTDIQYF

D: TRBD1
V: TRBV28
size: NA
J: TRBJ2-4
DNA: TGTGCCAGCAGTGAAACAGGGGGCGCCAAAAACATTCAGTACTTC
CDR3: CASSETGGAKNIQYF

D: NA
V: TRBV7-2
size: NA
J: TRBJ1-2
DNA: TGTGCCAGCAGCTTACTACCCACCTATGGCTACACCTTC
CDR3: CASSLLPTYGYTF